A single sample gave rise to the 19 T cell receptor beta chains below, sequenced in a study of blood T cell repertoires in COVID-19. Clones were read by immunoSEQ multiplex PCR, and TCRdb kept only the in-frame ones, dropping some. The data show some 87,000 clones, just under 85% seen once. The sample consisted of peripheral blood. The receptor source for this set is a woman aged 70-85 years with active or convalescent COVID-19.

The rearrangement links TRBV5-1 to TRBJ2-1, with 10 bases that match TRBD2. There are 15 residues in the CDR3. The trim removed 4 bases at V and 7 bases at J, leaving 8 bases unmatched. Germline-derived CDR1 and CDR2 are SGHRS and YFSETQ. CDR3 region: CASSPSGGAPNEQFF. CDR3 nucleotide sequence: TGCGCCAGCAGCCCGAGCGGGGGGGCCCCGAATGAGCAGTTCTTC. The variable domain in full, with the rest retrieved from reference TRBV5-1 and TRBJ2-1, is KAGVTQTPRYLIKTRGQQVTLSCSPISGHRSVSWYQQTPGQGLQFLFEYFSETQRNKGNFPGRFSGRQFSNSRSEMNVSTLELGDSALYLCASSPSGGAPNEQFFGPGTRLTVL.

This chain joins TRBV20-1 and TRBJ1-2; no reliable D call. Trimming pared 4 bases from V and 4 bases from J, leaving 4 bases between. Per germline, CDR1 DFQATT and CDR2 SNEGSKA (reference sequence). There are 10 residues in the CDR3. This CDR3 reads CSANSYGYTF. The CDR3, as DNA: TGCAGTGCTAACAGCTATGGCTACACCTTC.

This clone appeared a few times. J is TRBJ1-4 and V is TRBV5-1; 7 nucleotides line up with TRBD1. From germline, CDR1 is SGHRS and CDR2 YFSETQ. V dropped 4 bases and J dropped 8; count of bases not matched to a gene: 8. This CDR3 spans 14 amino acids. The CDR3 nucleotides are TGCGCCAGCAGCGCGACAGGGTTGCGAGAAAAACTGTTTTTT. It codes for CASSATGLREKLFF.

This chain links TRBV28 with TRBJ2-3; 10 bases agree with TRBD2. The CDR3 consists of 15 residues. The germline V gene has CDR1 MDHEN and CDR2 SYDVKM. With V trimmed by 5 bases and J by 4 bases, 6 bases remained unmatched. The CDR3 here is CASSSYTSGADTQYF. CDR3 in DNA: TGTGCCAGCAGTAGCTATACTAGCGGGGCAGATACGCAGTATTTT.

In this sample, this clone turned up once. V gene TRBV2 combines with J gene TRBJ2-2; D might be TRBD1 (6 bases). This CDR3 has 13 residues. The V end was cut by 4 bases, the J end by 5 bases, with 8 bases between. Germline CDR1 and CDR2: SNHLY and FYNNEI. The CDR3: CASSVQGTGELFF. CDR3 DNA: TGTGCCAGCAGTGTTCAGGGGACCGGGGAGCTGTTTTTT.

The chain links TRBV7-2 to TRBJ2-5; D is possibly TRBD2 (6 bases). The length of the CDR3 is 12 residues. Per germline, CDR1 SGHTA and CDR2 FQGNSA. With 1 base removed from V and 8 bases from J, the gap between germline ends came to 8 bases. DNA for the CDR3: TGTGCCAGCAGCTTAGTGGGGGGTACCCAGTACTTC. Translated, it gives CASSLVGGTQYF.

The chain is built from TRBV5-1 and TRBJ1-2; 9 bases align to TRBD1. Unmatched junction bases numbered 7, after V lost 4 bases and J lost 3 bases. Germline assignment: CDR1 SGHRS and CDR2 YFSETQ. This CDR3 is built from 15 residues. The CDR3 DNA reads TGCGCCAGCAGCGGAGGACAGGGGTGGTACTATGGCTACACCTTC. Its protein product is CASSGGQGWYYGYTF. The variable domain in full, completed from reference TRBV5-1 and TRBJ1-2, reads KAGVTQTPRYLIKTRGQQVTLSCSPISGHRSVSWYQQTPGQGLQFLFEYFSETQRNKGNFPGRFSGRQFSNSRSEMNVSTLELGDSALYLCASSGGQGWYYGYTFGSGTRLTVV.

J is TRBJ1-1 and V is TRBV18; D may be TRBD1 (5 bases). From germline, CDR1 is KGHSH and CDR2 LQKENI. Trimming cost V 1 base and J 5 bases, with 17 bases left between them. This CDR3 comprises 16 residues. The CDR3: CASSPLQGLGGTEAFF. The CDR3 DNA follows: TGTGCCAGCTCACCACTTCAAGGGCTGGGGGGGACTGAAGCTTTCTTT.

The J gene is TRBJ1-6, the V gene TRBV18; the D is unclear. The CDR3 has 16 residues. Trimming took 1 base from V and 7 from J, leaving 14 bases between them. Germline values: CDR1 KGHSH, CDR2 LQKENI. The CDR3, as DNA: TGTGCCAGCTCACCACTCTCTACTCCGGGAAATTCACCCCTCCACTTT. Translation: CASSPLSTPGNSPLHF.

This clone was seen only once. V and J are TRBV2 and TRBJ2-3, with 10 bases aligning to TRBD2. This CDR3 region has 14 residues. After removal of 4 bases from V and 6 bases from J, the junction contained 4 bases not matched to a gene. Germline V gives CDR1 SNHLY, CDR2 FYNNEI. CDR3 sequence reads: CASSVTSGEDTQYF. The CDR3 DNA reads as TGTGCCAGCAGTGTTACTAGCGGGGAGGATACGCAGTATTTT.

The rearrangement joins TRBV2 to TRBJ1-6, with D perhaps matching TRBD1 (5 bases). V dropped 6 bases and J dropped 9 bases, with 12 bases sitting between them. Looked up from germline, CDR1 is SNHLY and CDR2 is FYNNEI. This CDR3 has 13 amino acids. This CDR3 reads CASRQGMSSPLHF. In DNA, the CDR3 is TGTGCCAGCAGGCAGGGAATGTCTTCACCCCTCCACTTT.

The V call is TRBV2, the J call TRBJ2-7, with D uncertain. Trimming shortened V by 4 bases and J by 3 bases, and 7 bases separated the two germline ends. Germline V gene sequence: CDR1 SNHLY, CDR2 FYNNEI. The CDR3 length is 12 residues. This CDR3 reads CASSVYGYEQYF. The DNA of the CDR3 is TGTGCCAGCAGTGTCTACGGCTACGAGCAGTACTTC.

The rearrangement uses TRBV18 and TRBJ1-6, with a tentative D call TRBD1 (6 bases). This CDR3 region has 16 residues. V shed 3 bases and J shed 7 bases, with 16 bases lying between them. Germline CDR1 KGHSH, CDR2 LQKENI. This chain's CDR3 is CASSPAGGRRNSPLHF. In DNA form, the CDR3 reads TGTGCCAGCTCACCTGCTGGGGGCCGAAGAAATTCACCCCTCCACTTT.

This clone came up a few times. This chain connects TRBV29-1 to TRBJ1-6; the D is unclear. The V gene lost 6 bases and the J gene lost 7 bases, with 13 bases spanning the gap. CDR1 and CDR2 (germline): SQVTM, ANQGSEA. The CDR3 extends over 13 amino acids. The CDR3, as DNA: TGCAGCGTCCGCGGGGTTGGGAATTCACCCCTCCACTTT. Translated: CSVRGVGNSPLHF.

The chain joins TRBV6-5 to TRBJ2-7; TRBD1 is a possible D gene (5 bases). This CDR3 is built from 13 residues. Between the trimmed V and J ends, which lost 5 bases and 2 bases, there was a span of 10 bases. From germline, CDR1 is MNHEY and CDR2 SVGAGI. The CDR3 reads CASSNRQTYEQYF. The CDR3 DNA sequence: TGTGCCAGCAGTAATAGACAGACCTACGAGCAGTACTTC.

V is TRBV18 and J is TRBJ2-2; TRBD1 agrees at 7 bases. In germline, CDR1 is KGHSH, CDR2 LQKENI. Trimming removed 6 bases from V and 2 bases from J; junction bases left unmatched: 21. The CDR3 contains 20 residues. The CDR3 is CASSRSLGVGDRRNTGELFF. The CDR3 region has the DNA TGTGCCAGCTCCCGGTCCCTGGGAGTGGGGGACAGAAGAAACACCGGGGAGCTGTTTTTT.

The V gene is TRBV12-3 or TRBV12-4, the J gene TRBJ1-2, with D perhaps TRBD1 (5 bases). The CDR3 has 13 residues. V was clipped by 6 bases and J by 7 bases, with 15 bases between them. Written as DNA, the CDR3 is TGTGCCAGCAGCCCCTGGGGGGATGTTGGCTACACCTTC. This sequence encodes CASSPWGDVGYTF.

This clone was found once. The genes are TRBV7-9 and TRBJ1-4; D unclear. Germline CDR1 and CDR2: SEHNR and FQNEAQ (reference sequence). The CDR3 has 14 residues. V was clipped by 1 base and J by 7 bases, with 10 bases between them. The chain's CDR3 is CASSLGRAGEKLFF. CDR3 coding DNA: TGTGCCAGCAGCTTAGGGAGGGCCGGTGAAAAACTGTTTTTT.

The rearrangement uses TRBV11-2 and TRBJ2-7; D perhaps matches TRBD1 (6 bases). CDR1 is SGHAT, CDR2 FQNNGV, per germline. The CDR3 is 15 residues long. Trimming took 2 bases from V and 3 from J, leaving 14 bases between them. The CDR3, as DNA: TGTGCCAGCAGCTTATTCGGCATAGGGGGCTACGAGCAGTACTTC. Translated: CASSLFGIGGYEQYF.